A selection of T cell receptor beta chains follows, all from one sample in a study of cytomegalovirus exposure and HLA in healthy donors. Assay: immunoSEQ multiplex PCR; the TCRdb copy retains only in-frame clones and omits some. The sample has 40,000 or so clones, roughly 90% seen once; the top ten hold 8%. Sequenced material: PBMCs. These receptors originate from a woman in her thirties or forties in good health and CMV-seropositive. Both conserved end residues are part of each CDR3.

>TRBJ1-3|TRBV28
CASSQDRANTIYF
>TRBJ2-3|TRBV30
CAWSAPDTQYF
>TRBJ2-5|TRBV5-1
CASSFSSHGETQYF
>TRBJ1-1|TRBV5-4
CASSQGFGTEAFF
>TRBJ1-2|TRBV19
CASSPWTENYGYTF
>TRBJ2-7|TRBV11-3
CASSLSTSHEQYF
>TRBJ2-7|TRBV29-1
CSVSTLYEQYF
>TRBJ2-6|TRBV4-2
CASSQLQGGSGANVLTF
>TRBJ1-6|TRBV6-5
CASSYGGTANNSPLHF
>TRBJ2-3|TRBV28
CASRQTGMSTDTQYF
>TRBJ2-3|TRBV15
CATSREGGGNTQYF
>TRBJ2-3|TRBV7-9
CASTSTADTQYF
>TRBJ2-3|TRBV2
CASSEGTSVTDTQYF
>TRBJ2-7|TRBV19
CASSILEGAYEQYF
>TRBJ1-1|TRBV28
CASRKTGLRGTEAFF
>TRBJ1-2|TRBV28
CASSSSGGAQGYTF
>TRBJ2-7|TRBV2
CASTSGGAWEQYF
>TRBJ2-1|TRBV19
CASSIRDSPEQFF
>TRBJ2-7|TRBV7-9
CASTTAGATYEQYF
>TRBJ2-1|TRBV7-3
CASSTLRDKIYNEQFF
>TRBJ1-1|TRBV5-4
CASSLVAQDTEAFF
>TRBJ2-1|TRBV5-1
CASSLGGTSGNNEQFF
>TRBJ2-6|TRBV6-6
CASKTPTSSGANVLTF